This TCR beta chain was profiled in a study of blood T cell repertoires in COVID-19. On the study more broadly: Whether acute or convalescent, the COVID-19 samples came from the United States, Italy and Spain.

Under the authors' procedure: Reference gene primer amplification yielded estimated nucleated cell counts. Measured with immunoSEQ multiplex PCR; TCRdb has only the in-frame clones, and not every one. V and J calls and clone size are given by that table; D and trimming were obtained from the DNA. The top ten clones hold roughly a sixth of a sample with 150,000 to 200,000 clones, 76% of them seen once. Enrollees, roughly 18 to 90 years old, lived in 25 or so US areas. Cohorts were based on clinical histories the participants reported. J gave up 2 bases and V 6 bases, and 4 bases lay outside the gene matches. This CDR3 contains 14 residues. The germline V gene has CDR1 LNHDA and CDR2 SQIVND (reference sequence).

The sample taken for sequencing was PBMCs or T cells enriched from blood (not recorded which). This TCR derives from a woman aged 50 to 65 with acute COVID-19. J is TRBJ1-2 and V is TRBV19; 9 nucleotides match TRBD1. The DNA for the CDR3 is TGTGCCAGTAGCCCGGGGACAGGGAACTATGGCTACACCTTC. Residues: CASSPGTGNYGYTF.